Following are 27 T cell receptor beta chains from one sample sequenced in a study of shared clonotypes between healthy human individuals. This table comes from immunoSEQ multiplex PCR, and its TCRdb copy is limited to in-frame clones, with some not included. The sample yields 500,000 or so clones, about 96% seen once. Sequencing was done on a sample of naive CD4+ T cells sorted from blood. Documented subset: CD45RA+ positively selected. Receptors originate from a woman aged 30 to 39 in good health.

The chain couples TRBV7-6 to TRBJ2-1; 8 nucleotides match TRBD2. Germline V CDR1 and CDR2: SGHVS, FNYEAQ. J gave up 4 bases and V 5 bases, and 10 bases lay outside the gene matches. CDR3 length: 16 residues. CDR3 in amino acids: CASSQAGLAPYNEQFF. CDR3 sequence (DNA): TGTGCCAGCAGCCAGGCCGGACTAGCACCATACAATGAGCAGTTCTTC.

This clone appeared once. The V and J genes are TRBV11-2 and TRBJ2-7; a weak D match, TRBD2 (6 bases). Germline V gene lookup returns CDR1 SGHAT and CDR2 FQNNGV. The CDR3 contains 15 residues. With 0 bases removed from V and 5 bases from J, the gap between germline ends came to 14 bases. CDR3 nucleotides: TGTGCCAGCAGCTTAGACGGCGTCCCGGGAGACGAGCAGTACTTC. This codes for CASSLDGVPGDEQYF. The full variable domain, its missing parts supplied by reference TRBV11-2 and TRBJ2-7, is EAGVAQSPRYKIIEKRQSVAFWCNPISGHATLYWYQQILGQGPKLLIQFQNNGVVDDSQLPKDRFSAERLKGVDSTLKIQPAKLEDSAVYLCASSLDGVPGDEQYFGPGTRLTVT.

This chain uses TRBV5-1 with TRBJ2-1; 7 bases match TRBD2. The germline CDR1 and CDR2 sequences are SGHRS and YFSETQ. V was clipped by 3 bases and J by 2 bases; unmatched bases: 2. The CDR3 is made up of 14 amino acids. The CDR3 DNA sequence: TGCGCCAGCAGCTACGGACTAGCCTACAATGAGCAGTTCTTC. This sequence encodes CASSYGLAYNEQFF.

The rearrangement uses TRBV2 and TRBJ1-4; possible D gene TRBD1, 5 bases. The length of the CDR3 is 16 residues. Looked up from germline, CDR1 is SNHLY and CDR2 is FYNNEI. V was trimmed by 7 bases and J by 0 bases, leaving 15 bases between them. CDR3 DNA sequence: TGTGCCAGCAACGACGCAAACAGGTCAACTAATGAAAAACTGTTTTTT. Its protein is CASNDANRSTNEKLFF.

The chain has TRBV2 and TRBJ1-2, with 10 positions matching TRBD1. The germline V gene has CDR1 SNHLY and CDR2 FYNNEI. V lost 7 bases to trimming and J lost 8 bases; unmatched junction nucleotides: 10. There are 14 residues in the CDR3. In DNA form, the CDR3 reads TGTGCCAGCAAATCCGACAGGGGGCCGGACGGCTACACCTTC. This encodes CASKSDRGPDGYTF.

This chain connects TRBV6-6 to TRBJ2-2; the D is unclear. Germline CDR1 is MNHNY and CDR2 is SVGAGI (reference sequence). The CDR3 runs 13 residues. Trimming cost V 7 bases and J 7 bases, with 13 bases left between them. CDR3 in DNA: TGTGCCAGCAAGGGCCAGCTCATCGGGGAGCTGTTTTTT. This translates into CASKGQLIGELFF.

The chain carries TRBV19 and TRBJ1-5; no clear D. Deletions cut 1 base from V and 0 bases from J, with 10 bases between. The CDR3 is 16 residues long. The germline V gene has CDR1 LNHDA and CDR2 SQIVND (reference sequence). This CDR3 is CASSIVGSYSNQPQHF. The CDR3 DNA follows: TGTGCCAGTAGTATAGTGGGGAGCTATAGCAATCAGCCCCAGCATTTT. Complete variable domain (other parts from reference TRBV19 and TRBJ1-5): DGGITQSPKYLFRKEGQNVTLSCEQNLNHDAMYWYRQDPGQGLRLIYYSQIVNDFQKGDIAEGYSVSREKKESFPLTVTSAQKNPTAFYLCASSIVGSYSNQPQHFGDGTRLSIL.

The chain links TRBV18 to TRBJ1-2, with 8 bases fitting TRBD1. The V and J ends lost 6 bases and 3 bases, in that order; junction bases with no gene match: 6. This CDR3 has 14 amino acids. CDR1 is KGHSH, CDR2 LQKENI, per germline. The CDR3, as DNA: TGTGCCAGCTCGCCGGGACAGGATGACTATGGCTACACCTTC. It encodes CASSPGQDDYGYTF.

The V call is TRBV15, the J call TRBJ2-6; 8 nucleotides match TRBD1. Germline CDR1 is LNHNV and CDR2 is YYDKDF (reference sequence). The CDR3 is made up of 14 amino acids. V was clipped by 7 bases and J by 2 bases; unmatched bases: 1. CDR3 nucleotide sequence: TGTGCCACCACGGACAGGGCTGGGGCCAACGTCCTGACTTTC. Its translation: CATTDRAGANVLTF.

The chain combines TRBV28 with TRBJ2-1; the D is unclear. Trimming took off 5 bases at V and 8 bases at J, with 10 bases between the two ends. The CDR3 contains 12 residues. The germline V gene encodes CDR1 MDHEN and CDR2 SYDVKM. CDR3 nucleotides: TGTGCCAGCAGTATCGATTTTGATGAGCAGTTCTTC. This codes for CASSIDFDEQFF.

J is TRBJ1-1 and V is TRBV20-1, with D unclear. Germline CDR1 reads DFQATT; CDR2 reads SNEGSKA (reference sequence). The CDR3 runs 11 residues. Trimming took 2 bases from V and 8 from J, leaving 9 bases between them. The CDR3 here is CSARYGAEAFF. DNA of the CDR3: TGCAGTGCTAGATATGGTGCCGAAGCTTTCTTT.

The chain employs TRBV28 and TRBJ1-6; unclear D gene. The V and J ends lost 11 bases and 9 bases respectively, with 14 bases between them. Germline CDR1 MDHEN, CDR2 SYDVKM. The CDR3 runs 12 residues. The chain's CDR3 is CAGSAGFSPLHF. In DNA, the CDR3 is TGTGCCGGAAGCGCCGGATTTTCACCCCTCCACTTT.

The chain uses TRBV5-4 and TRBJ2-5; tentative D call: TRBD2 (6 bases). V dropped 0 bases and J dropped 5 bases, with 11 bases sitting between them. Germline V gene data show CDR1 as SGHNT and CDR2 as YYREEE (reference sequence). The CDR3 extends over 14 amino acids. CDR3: CASSLGPLAETQYF. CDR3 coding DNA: TGTGCCAGCAGCTTGGGTCCGCTAGCGGAGACCCAGTACTTC.

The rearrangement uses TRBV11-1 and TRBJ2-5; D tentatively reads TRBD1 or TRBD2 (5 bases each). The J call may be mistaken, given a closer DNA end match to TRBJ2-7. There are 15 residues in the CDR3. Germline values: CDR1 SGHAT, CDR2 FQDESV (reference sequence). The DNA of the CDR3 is TGTGCCAGCAGCTTCGAGGGGCTGGCTGGGTACGAGCAGTACTTC. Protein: CASSFEGLAGYEQYF.

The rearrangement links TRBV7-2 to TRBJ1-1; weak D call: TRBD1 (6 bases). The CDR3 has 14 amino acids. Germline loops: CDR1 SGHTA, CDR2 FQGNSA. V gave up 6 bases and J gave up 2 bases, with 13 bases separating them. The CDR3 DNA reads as TGTGCCAGCAGACCTAGGGGGGGAAACACTGAAGCTTTCTTT. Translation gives CASRPRGGNTEAFF.

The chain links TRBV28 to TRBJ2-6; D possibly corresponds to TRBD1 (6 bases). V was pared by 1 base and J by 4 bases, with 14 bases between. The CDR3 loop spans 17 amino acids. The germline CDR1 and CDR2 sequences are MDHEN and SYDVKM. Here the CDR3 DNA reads TGTGCCAGCAGTTTATTATCACAGGGTTACGGGGCCAACGTCCTGACTTTC. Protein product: CASSLLSQGYGANVLTF. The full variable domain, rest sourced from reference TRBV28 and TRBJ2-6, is DVKVTQSSRYLVKRTGEKVFLECVQDMDHENMFWYRQDPGLGLRLIYFSYDVKMKEKGDIPEGYSVSREKKERFSLILESASTNQTSMYLCASSLLSQGYGANVLTFGAGSRLTVL.

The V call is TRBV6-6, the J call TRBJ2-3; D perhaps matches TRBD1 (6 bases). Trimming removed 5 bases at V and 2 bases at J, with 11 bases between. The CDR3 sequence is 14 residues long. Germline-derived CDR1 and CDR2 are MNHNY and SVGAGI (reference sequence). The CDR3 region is CASSTTGVTDTQYF. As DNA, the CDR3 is TGTGCCAGCAGTACGACAGGAGTCACAGATACGCAGTATTTT.

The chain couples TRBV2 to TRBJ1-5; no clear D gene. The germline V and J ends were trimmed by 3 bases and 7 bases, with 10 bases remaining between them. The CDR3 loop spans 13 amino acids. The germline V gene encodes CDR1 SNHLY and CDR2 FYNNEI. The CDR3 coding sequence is TGTGCCAGCAGTGACCCCCTTGGGCAGCCCCAGCATTTT. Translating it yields CASSDPLGQPQHF.

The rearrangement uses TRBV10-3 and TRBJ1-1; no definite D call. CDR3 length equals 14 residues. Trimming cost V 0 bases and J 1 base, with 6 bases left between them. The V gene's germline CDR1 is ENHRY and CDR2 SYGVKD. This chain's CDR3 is CAISESAGNTEAFF. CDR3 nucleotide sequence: TGTGCCATCAGTGAGTCAGCAGGGAACACTGAAGCTTTCTTT.

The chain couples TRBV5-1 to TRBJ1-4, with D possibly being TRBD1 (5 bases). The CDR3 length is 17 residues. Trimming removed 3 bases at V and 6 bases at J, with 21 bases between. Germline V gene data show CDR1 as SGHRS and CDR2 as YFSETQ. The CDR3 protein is CASSYRGDVLVDEKLFF. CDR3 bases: TGCGCCAGCAGCTACCGAGGGGACGTCTTGGTGGATGAAAAACTGTTTTTT.

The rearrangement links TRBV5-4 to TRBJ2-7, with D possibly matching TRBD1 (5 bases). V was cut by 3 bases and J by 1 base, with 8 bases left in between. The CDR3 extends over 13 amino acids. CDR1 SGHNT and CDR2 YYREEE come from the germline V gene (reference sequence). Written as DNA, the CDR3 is TGTGCCAGCAGCTGGACACCGTCCTACGAGCAGTACTTC. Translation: CASSWTPSYEQYF.

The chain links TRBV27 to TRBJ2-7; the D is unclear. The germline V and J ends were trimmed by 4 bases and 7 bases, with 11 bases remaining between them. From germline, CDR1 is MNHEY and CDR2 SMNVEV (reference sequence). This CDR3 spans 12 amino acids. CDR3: CASSSRPWEQYF. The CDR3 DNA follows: TGTGCCAGCAGTTCCCGGCCCTGGGAGCAGTACTTC.

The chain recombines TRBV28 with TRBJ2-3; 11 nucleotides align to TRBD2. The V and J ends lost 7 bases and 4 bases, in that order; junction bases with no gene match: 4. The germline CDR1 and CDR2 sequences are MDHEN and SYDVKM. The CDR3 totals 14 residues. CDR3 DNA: TGTGCCAGCACCTATAGCGGGAGGGCAGATACGCAGTATTTT. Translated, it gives CASTYSGRADTQYF.

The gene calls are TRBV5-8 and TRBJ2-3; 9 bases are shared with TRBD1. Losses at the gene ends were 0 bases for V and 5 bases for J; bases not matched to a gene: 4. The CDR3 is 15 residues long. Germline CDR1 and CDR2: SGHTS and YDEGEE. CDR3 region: CASSLAGTGIDTQYF. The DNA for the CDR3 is TGTGCCAGCAGCTTGGCGGGGACAGGGATAGATACGCAGTATTTT.

The CDR3 is CASSSGLAGSYEQYF. Written as DNA, the CDR3 is TGTGCCAGCAGCTCGGGACTAGCGGGATCCTACGAGCAGTACTTC. The V call is TRBV7-9, the J call TRBJ2-7, with TRBD2 identical over 13 bases. The germline CDR1 and CDR2 sequences are SEHNR and FQNEAQ (reference sequence). The J segment lost 1 base and the V segment lost 4 bases, leaving 1 base of the junction unmatched. CDR3 length: 15 amino acids.

CDR3 coding DNA: TGTGCTAGTGGTTCTAGCGGGAGGCTCGATACGCAGTATTTT. Amino acids: CASGSSGRLDTQYF. V and J are TRBV12-5 and TRBJ2-3, with TRBD2 identical over 11 bases. Germline CDR1 LGHNT, CDR2 FRNRAP. The CDR3 consists of 14 residues. The V and J ends lost 4 bases and 6 bases, in that order; junction bases with no gene match: 3.

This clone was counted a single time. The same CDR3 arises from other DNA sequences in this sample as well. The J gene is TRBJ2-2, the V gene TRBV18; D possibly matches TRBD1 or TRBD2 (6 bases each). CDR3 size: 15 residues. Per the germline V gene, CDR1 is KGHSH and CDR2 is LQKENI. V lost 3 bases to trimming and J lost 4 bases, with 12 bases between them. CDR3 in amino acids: CASSPQGTFTGELFF. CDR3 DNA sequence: TGTGCCAGCTCACCCCAGGGGACTTTCACCGGGGAGCTGTTTTTT.